This is a list of T cell receptor beta chains from one sample in a study of cytomegalovirus exposure and HLA in healthy donors. Sequencing was performed with immunoSEQ multiplex PCR; in TCRdb, only in-frame clones are kept and a portion is missing. The sample has fewer than 200,000 clones, 77% seen once; the top ten hold about 2.6%. The sequencing input was PBMCs. These receptors came from a woman aged 40 to 49 in good health and CMV-seropositive. Both conserved end residues are part of each CDR3. D genes are given only for firm matches. Clone size is not always given. Where it is, it says once, few, many or a class for expanded clones.

>TRBJ1-4|-|TRBV2|-
TGTGCCAGCAGTTGGACATCAACTAATGAAAAACTGTTTTTT
CASSWTSTNEKLFF
>TRBJ1-1|-|TRBV19|once
TGTGCCAGTACCATATCGGGGGATCGGGCGGCTTTCTTT
CASTISGDRAAFF
>TRBJ1-1|TRBD1|TRBV25-1|-
TGCGCCAGCTGCCCAGGGGGTGGAACTGAAGCTTTCTTT
CASCPGGGTEAFF
>TRBJ2-5|-|TRBV10-2|-
TGCGCCAGCAGGAGACGGGGAGAGACCCAGTACTTC
CASRRRGETQYF
>TRBJ2-5|TRBD2|TRBV30|-
TGTGCCTGTTGGACTGGGACTAGCGGAGAGACCCAGTACTTC
CACWTGTSGETQYF
>TRBJ1-4|-|TRBV5-6|-
TGTGCCAGCAGCTTTTATGGACAGTCCCTTAGGGAAAAACTGTTTTTT
CASSFYGQSLREKLFF
>TRBJ2-3|-|TRBV2|-
TGTGCCAGCAGTGAAGCGGCGGTAACAGATACGCAGTATTTT
CASSEAAVTDTQYF
>TRBJ2-5|TRBD2|TRBV9|-
TGTGCCAGCAGCGTCCAAACCGGGACTAGCGGGGCCGGGGAGACCCAGTACTTC
CASSVQTGTSGAGETQYF
>TRBJ1-6|-|TRBV30|-
TGTGCCTGGAGTCTGAGAAATAATTCACCCCTCCACTTT
CAWSLRNNSPLHF
>TRBJ1-2|TRBD1|TRBV7-9|-
TGTGCCAGCAGCCGCGAGGGGGCGAGAGGCTACACCTTC
CASSREGARGYTF
>TRBJ2-7|-|TRBV5-8|-
TGTGCCAGCAGCTTAGGTTGGAGGGCCCCCTACGAGCAGTACTTC
CASSLGWRAPYEQYF
>TRBJ2-1|-|TRBV25-1|-
TGTGCCAGCAGTGAATCTCAGGGGTCCTACAATGAGCAGTTCTTC
CASSESQGSYNEQFF
>TRBJ1-6|-|TRBV5-1|-
TGCGCCAGCAGCTTGGCCGGGTTAAGTGTCTATAATTCACCCCTCCACTTT
CASSLAGLSVYNSPLHF
>TRBJ1-2|TRBD1|TRBV6-5|-
TGTGCCAGCAGAAGGACAGGGGGGCACTATGGCTACACCTTC
CASRRTGGHYGYTF
>TRBJ1-6|TRBD1|TRBV7-6|few
TGTGCCAGCAGCACATACAGGGGGCGGGGTTCACCCCTCCACTTT
CASSTYRGRGSPLHF
>TRBJ1-1|-|TRBV28|-
TGTGCCAGCAGAACGGGGGGCACTGAAGCTTTCTTT
CASRTGGTEAFF
>TRBJ1-1|TRBD1|TRBV10-3|-
TGTGCCATCAGGGGACAGGGGGCAGAGACTGAAGCTTTCTTT
CAIRGQGAETEAFF
>TRBJ2-1|TRBD2|TRBV11-2|-
TGTGCCAGCAGCTCAAGCGGGAGTCCCCCTAGCTCCTACAATGAGCAGTTCTTC
CASSSSGSPPSSYNEQFF
>TRBJ1-1|-|TRBV9|-
TGTGCCAGCAGCGTAGAGGGTGAGGGCACTGAAGCTTTCTTT
CASSVEGEGTEAFF
>TRBJ2-5|TRBD1|TRBV7-2|-
TGTGCCAGCAGGAAATCAGGGGGAGAGACCCAGTACTTC
CASRKSGGETQYF
>TRBJ1-1|-|TRBV30|-
TGTGCCTGGAGTCCCGCGGGGGGAAGGAACACTGAAGCTTTCTTT
CAWSPAGGRNTEAFF
>TRBJ1-5|TRBD1|TRBV30|-
TGTGCCTGGAGTGTGGGGACAGGGGGTATACAGCCCCAGCATTTT
CAWSVGTGGIQPQHF
>TRBJ1-3|-|TRBV19|-
TGTGCCAGTAGTATAGGGTTCCTAAGCTCTGGAAACACCATATATTTT
CASSIGFLSSGNTIYF